Listed below are T cell receptor beta chains from one sample, sequenced in a study of T cells in Graves' hyperthyroidism and ophthalmopathy. Using its own MiXCR run on the multiplex PCR reads, TCRdb lists one record per CDR3 protein. The sample yields under 350,000 distinct CDR3 sequences, about 17% seen once. Source material: blood. These receptors all come from a woman aged 60-75 years with Graves' ophthalmopathy. Each CDR3 is given with its conserved first and last residue. D genes are given only for firm matches. A clone size is listed for some rows: how often the clone was seen (once, few, many), or a class if it is expanded.

v_call	d_call	clone_size	j_call	cdr3_aa	cdr3_nt
TRBV7-2	TRBD2	many	TRBJ2-2	CASSLNSGMTGELFF	TGTGCCAGCAGCTTAAATAGCGGGATGACCGGGGAGCTGTTTTTT
TRBV20-1	TRBD2	-	TRBJ2-3	CSATLFSGRSDTQYF	TGCAGTGCTACCCTGTTTAGCGGGAGGTCAGATACGCAGTATTTT
TRBV7-2	TRBD2	once	TRBJ2-7	CASSLFGTSGRNSWEQYF	TGTGCCAGCAGCTTATTCGGGACTAGCGGGAGGAACTCGTGGGAGCAGTACTTC
TRBV18	-	many	TRBJ1-5	CASSSGKGNQPQHF	TGTGCCAGCTCCTCCGGCAAGGGCAATCAGCCCCAGCATTTT
TRBV4-1	-	few	TRBJ2-7	CASSQEITYEQYF	TGCGCCAGCAGCCAAGAGATTACCTACGAGCAGTACTTC
TRBV19	TRBD1	few	TRBJ2-1	CASSDGTGTYNEQFF	TGTGCCAGCTCAGACGGGACAGGGACCTACAATGAGCAGTTCTTC
TRBV4-2	-	many	TRBJ2-3	CASSQGVAEASTDTQYF	TGTGCCAGCAGCCAAGGCGTAGCGGAAGCTAGCACAGATACGCAGTATTTT
TRBV6-1	-	-	TRBJ1-6	CASSPRDFDSPLHF	TGTGCCAGCAGTCCCCGGGACTTCGATTCACCCCTCCACTTT
TRBV11-3	TRBD2	many	TRBJ2-3	CASSLTPPSGGTDTQYF	TGTGCCAGCAGCTTAACTCCGCCCAGCGGGGGAACAGATACGCAGTATTTT
TRBV5-1	-	many	TRBJ1-1	CASSLSGTPEAFF	TGCGCCAGCAGCTTATCCGGGACACCTGAAGCTTTCTTT
TRBV5-1	-	-	TRBJ2-5	CASSIRPGPGETQYF	TGCGCCAGCAGCATCCGCCCGGGACCTGGGGAGACCCAGTACTTC
TRBV25-1	TRBD1	once	TRBJ1-1	CASSLQGGGGVTEAFF	TGTGCCAGCAGTCTTCAGGGGGGGGGGGGAGTCACTGAAGCTTTCTTT
TRBV29-1	TRBD1	few	TRBJ2-2	CSAQGQGVTGELFF	TGCAGCGCCCAGGGACAGGGGGTCACCGGGGAGCTGTTTTTT
TRBV29-1	TRBD1	many	TRBJ1-2	CSVYGQGQYGYTF	TGCAGCGTCTACGGACAGGGGCAATATGGCTACACCTTC
TRBV2	TRBD1	medium-sized	TRBJ2-2	CASNLDRATNTGELFF	TGTGCCAGCAATCTGGACAGGGCGACGAACACCGGGGAGCTGTTTTTT
TRBV5-1	-	many	TRBJ2-2	CASSSNALGTGELFF	TGCGCCAGCAGCTCCAACGCCCTAGGAACCGGGGAGCTGTTTTTT
TRBV3-1	TRBD1	many	TRBJ1-2	CASSQDPGQGISGYTF	TGTGCCAGCAGCCAGGATCCGGGACAGGGAATCAGTGGCTACACCTTC
TRBV9	-	few	TRBJ2-5	CASSVGEGGETQYF	TGTGCCAGCAGCGTAGGGGAGGGGGGAGAGACCCAGTACTTC
TRBV9	TRBD2	-	TRBJ2-1	CASSFSGSGRANEQFF	TGTGCCAGCAGCTTCAGTGGTAGCGGGAGGGCAAATGAGCAGTTCTTC
TRBV5-1	-	many	TRBJ1-4	CASSLGQTSGKLFF	TGCGCCAGCAGCTTGGGACAAACGTCGGGAAAACTGTTTTTT
TRBV5-1	-	many	TRBJ1-1	CASSLIDGNTEAFF	TGCGCCAGCAGCTTGATCGACGGGAACACTGAAGCTTTCTTT
TRBV6-2/TRBV6-3	-	few	TRBJ2-2	CASSTPGPNTGELFF	TGTGCCAGCAGTACTCCCGGTCCGAACACCGGGGAGCTGTTTTTT
TRBV28	-	-	TRBJ1-1	CASRLSTGVGEAFF	TGTGCCAGCAGACTCTCCACAGGTGTCGGTGAAGCTTTCTTT
TRBV27	-	many	TRBJ2-7	CASSSPPEIISEQYF	TGTGCCAGCAGTTCCCCCCCCGAAATAATCAGCGAGCAGTACTTC
TRBV2	TRBD1	many	TRBJ1-5	CASSYRGLQQPQHF	TGTGCCAGCAGTTACAGGGGGCTACAGCAGCCCCAGCATTTT
TRBV10-3	-	many	TRBJ1-3	CAIRPGSLNTIYF	TGTGCCATCAGACCCGGGTCCCTAAACACCATATATTTT
TRBV11-2	-	-	TRBJ2-2	CASSRERTGELFF	TGTGCCAGCAGCCGGGAGCGCACCGGGGAGCTGTTTTTT
TRBV20-1	TRBD1	many	TRBJ1-6	CSARARTGGGIPSYNSPLHF	TGCAGTGCTAGAGCCAGGACAGGGGGCGGTATCCCCTCCTATAATTCACCCCTCCACTTT
TRBV28	-	-	TRBJ2-7	CASRLRDTAFYEQYF	TGTGCCAGCAGACTCCGGGACACGGCCTTTTACGAGCAGTACTTC
TRBV12-3/TRBV12-4	TRBD2	many	TRBJ2-4	CASSYRAGGFAKNIQYF	TGTGCCAGCAGTTACAGAGCGGGGGGTTTTGCCAAAAACATTCAGTACTTC
TRBV19	-	-	TRBJ1-1	CASSIWTGAGMEAFF	TGTGCCAGTAGTATTTGGACTGGGGCCGGGATGGAAGCTTTCTTT
TRBV2	-	many	TRBJ1-1	CASSEVTNTEAFF	TGTGCCAGCAGTGAAGTTACTAACACTGAAGCTTTCTTT